The 17 T cell receptor beta chains reported below all come from one sample, sequenced in a study of control samples from healthy donors and cancer patients. The assay was immunoSEQ multiplex PCR, and TCRdb's table has in-frame clones only and misses some. The sample includes 130,000 or so clones, roughly 89% of them seen just once. Sequencing used blood. The receptors originated from a man aged 18 to 29 in good health.

The V gene is TRBV5-6, the J gene TRBJ2-1; 10 bases match TRBD1. This CDR3 is built from 15 residues. Trimming removed 3 bases from V and 5 bases from J; junction bases left unmatched: 5. Germline-derived CDR1 and CDR2 are SGHDT and YYEEEE. In DNA, the CDR3 is TGTGCCAGCAGCTCGGGGACAGGGGTACACAATGAGCAGTTCTTC. Protein sequence: CASSSGTGVHNEQFF.

The sample holds many counts of this clone. This chain links TRBV6-5 with TRBJ2-7; D might be TRBD1 (7 bases). This CDR3 region has 15 residues. Germline V gene lookup returns CDR1 MNHEY and CDR2 SVGAGI. Trimming pared 0 bases from V and 4 bases from J, leaving 13 bases between. CDR3 DNA: TGTGCCAGCAGTTACTCCCCGCAGGGGGGATACGAGCAGTACTTC. Translation gives CASSYSPQGGYEQYF.

The chain employs TRBV30 and TRBJ1-5; D is possibly TRBD1 (6 bases). Trimming removed 2 bases from V and 4 bases from J, with 9 bases in between. Germline loops: CDR1 GTSNPN, CDR2 SVGIG (reference sequence). The CDR3 length is 13 residues. CDR3 sequence: CAWSRQGNQPQHF. The DNA of the CDR3 is TGTGCCTGGAGTCGGCAGGGGAATCAGCCCCAGCATTTT.

The chain combines TRBV5-4 with TRBJ1-2; no definite D call. Trimming removed 4 bases at V and 0 bases at J, with 10 bases between. Looked up from germline, CDR1 is SGHNT and CDR2 is YYREEE (reference sequence). The CDR3 totals 14 residues. In DNA form, the CDR3 reads TGTGCCAGCAGCCTCACACTAGCTAACTATGGCTACACCTTC. This gives the protein CASSLTLANYGYTF.

The chain uses TRBV29-1 and TRBJ2-3, with D uncertain. V was shortened by 7 bases and J by 0 bases, with 14 bases between the two germline ends. Germline CDR1 reads SQVTM; CDR2 reads ANQGSEA. The CDR3 is made up of 14 amino acids. CDR3 in DNA: TGCAGCGCCCGACCCTTGACTAGCACAGATACGCAGTATTTT. Translating it yields CSARPLTSTDTQYF.

This chain joins TRBV12-5 and TRBJ1-1; a weak D match, TRBD1 (6 bases). With 1 base removed from V and 2 bases from J, the gap between germline ends came to 11 bases. Germline CDR1 is LGHNT and CDR2 is FRNRAP. The CDR3 consists of 15 residues. The CDR3 loop is CASGLGGRINTEAFF. The CDR3 DNA reads as TGTGCTAGTGGTTTGGGGGGGCGGATAAACACTGAAGCTTTCTTT. Variable domain in full (rest from reference TRBV12-5 and TRBJ1-1): DARVTQTPRHKVTEMGQEVTMRCQPILGHNTVFWYRQTMMQGLELLAYFRNRAPLDDSGMPKDRFSAEMPDATLATLKIQPSEPRDSAVYFCASGLGGRINTEAFFGQGTRLTVV.

In its sample, this clone was seen once. The chain links TRBV11-2 to TRBJ2-7, with unresolved D. Germline CDR1 is SGHAT and CDR2 is FQNNGV. The CDR3 is 13 residues long. V lost 5 bases and J 2 bases, leaving 10 bases between the germline ends. The CDR3 DNA reads as TGTGCCAGCAGCGTCGGTTTTACCTACGAGCAGTACTTC. Translation: CASSVGFTYEQYF.

The rearrangement uses TRBV2 and TRBJ2-1, with 9 bases identical to TRBD2. The germline CDR1 and CDR2 sequences are SNHLY and FYNNEI. V shed 7 bases and J 0 bases; nucleotides not matched to a gene: 13. The CDR3 consists of 18 residues. The CDR3 DNA reads as TGTGCCAGCATGGGTTTTCTAGCGGGGTGGAGCTCCTACAATGAGCAGTTCTTC. This encodes CASMGFLAGWSSYNEQFF.

The rearrangement joins TRBV10-3 to TRBJ1-6; the match to TRBD1 covers 10 bases. V was pared by 6 bases and J by 8 bases, with 4 bases of the junction left unmatched. The germline V gene has CDR1 ENHRY and CDR2 SYGVKD. The CDR3 totals 14 residues. The CDR3 here is CAISPGQGYSPLHF. The CDR3 DNA is TGTGCCATCAGCCCGGGACAGGGGTATTCACCCCTCCACTTT.

The J gene is TRBJ2-2, the V gene TRBV24-1, with D uncertain. Trimming took 4 bases from V and 0 from J, leaving 8 bases between them. The V gene's germline CDR1 is KGHDR and CDR2 SFDVKD. The CDR3 has 15 residues. The chain's CDR3 is CATSESWANTGELFF. The CDR3 nucleotides read TGTGCCACCAGTGAATCATGGGCGAACACCGGGGAGCTGTTTTTT.

This clone was picked up one time. The chain links TRBV6-2 or TRBV6-3 to TRBJ1-2; a possible D gene is TRBD1 (5 bases). The germline V and J ends were trimmed by 0 bases and 0 bases, with 11 bases remaining between them. The germline gives CDR1 MNHEY, CDR2 SVGEGT. The length of the CDR3 is 16 residues. Here the CDR3 reads CASSYSVDRTNYGYTF. CDR3 nucleotide sequence: TGTGCCAGCAGTTACTCAGTAGACAGAACTAACTATGGCTACACCTTC.

The chain couples TRBV5-1 to TRBJ2-5; 9 bases align to TRBD1. Germline CDR1 SGHRS, CDR2 YFSETQ. The trim removed 4 bases at V and 5 bases at J, leaving 15 bases unmatched. This CDR3 is 17 amino acids long. DNA for the CDR3: TGCGCCAGCAGCCCGACCGGGACAGGGTATACGGGTGAGACCCAGTACTTC. This translates into CASSPTGTGYTGETQYF.

This chain joins TRBV19 and TRBJ2-6, with D possibly being TRBD2 (6 bases). V lost 6 bases to trimming and J lost 3 bases, with 9 bases between them. The CDR3 has 14 residues. The V gene's germline CDR1 is LNHDA and CDR2 SQIVND (reference sequence). Here the CDR3 reads CASSWRGGANVLTF. CDR3 nucleotide sequence: TGTGCCAGTAGCTGGAGGGGTGGGGCCAACGTCCTGACTTTC.

The chain combines TRBV9 with TRBJ1-6; perhaps TRBD1 as D (6 bases). Trimming pared 3 bases from V and 7 bases from J, leaving 20 bases between. The CDR3 loop spans 17 amino acids. CDR1 and CDR2 (germline): SGDLS, YYNGEE. CDR3 sequence reads: CASSARWGDTINSPLHF. CDR3 DNA: TGTGCCAGCAGCGCCCGGTGGGGGGACACTATCAATTCACCCCTCCACTTT.

V usage is TRBV18 and J usage is TRBJ2-7, with 7 bases lining up with TRBD2. With V trimmed by 1 base and J by 2 bases, 8 bases remained unmatched. The CDR3 spans 16 residues. The V gene's germline CDR1 is KGHSH and CDR2 LQKENI. The CDR3 here is CASSPQRGGLTYEQYF. The DNA for the CDR3 is TGTGCCAGCTCACCACAACGCGGGGGACTAACCTACGAGCAGTACTTC.

This chain joins TRBV27 and TRBJ2-1; D may be TRBD1 (5 bases). V lost 5 bases and J 0 bases, leaving 17 bases between the germline ends. Germline V gene data show CDR1 as MNHEY and CDR2 as SMNVEV (reference sequence). The CDR3 extends over 17 amino acids. The CDR3 sequence: CASSLSQVLSSYNEQFF. CDR3 bases: TGTGCCAGCAGTCTCTCACAGGTTCTTAGCTCCTACAATGAGCAGTTCTTC.

This clone was recorded once. V gene TRBV5-6 combines with J gene TRBJ2-7; TRBD1 matches 10 bases. The CDR3 extends over 16 amino acids. J lost 4 bases, V lost 4 bases, and 11 bases had no gene match. Looked up from germline, CDR1 is SGHDT and CDR2 is YYEEEE. The CDR3 DNA is TGTGCCAGCAGCAAAACACAGACGGGACAGGGGTACGAGCAGTACTTC. As protein: CASSKTQTGQGYEQYF.